The clone carrying this T cell receptor (beta chain) was counted many times. Antigen: not known. Germline CDR1 and CDR2: SGHAT and FQNNGV. J was trimmed by 1 base and V by 4 bases; bases with no gene match: 4. This CDR3 is 15 amino acids long. This sample was included in a study of T cells in Graves' hyperthyroidism and ophthalmopathy. Overall study: Pretreatment peripheral blood was obtained at initial diagnosis. Findings and caveats of the study: Among thyroid clonotypes expanded above 0.001, most also appeared in blood.

Amplified TCR beta CDR3 regions came from RNA transcripts. A first-round RT-PCR of the TCR CDR3 used the HTBI primer set. Each CDR3 protein gets one entry after TCRdb re-called the multiplex PCR reads with MiXCR. The sample lists over 700,000 distinct CDR3 sequences, roughly 20% seen once, with approximately 16% in the top ten. The sequence derives from a woman aged 45-65 years with Graves' hyperthyroidism that later progressed to Graves' ophthalmopathy. Sequenced: blood. The chain links TRBV11-2 to TRBJ2-3; 8 positions agree with TRBD1. CDR3 region: CASSSDRARTDTQYF. The CDR3 DNA reads TGTGCCAGCAGCTCGGACAGGGCCCGCACAGATACGCAGTATTTT.